This T cell receptor (beta chain) was recorded in a study of graft-versus-host responses after intestinal transplantation. General study points: Early declines in HvG clones that occurred post-transplant were associated with peak circulating GvH clone levels.

CDR1 and CDR2 from the germline V gene are MGHRA and YSYEKL. CDR3 length equals 16 residues. V shed 1 base and J shed 7 bases, with 17 bases lying between them. Measured with immunoSEQ multiplex PCR; TCRdb has only the in-frame clones, and not every one. The repertoire includes tens of thousands of clones, 30% to 40% of them detected once, and approximately 9.6% sits in the top ten. Each mixed lymphocyte reaction held approximately 200,000 CFSE-labeled responders and approximately 200,000 irradiated violet-dye-labeled stimulators. Proliferating CFSE-low CD3+CD4+ and CD3+CD8+ responders were sorted after the reaction.

The sequencing used alloreactive CD8+ T cells from a mixed lymphocyte reaction culture, collected before intestinal transplant. Subset reported: CFSE-low proliferating T cells sorted from roughly 6-day pre-transplant mixed lymphocyte reaction (GvH or HvG direction). This chain links TRBV4-1 with TRBJ2-1; the D gene is possibly TRBD2 (6 bases). The receptor comes from a human patient who received an intestinal transplant. CDR3 in amino acids: CASSQVAWEVGNEQFF. As DNA, the CDR3 is TGCGCCAGCAGCCAAGTCGCCTGGGAGGTAGGGAATGAGCAGTTCTTC.